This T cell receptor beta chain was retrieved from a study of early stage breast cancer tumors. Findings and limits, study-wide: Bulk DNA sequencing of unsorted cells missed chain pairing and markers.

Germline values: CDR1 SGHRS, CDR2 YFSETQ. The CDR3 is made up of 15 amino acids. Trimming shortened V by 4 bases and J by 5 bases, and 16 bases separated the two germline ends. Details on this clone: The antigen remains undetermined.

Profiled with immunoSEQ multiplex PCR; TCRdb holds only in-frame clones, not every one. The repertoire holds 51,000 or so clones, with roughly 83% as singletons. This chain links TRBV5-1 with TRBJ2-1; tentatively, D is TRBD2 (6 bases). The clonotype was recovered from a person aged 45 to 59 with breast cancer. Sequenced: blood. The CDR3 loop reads CASSPGTGVDNEQFF. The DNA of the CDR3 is TGCGCCAGCAGCCCCGGGACGGGGGTTGACAATGAGCAGTTCTTC.